Each of the 21 T cell receptor beta chains below was sequenced from the same sample in a study of beta chain features in type 1 diabetes. Investigators reverse transcribed all isolated RNA, so they sequenced expressed TCRB transcripts. Assay used: immunoSEQ multiplex PCR; TCRdb lists only in-frame clones, some missing. The repertoire holds some 500,000 clones, with 9.5% to 12% as singletons. Sequences were obtained from naive CD4+ T cells from blood. The source of these receptors is a woman under 30 in good health.

This rearrangement joins TRBV28 to TRBJ2-5, with no clear D. The V and J ends lost 8 bases and 2 bases respectively, with 18 bases between them. The CDR3 is 15 residues long. Germline V gene lookup returns CDR1 MDHEN and CDR2 SYDVKM. The CDR3 spells CASEPRAAPQETQYF. CDR3 DNA: TGTGCCAGCGAACCTCGGGCAGCTCCACAAGAGACCCAGTACTTC.

This clone was seen a few times. The chain uses TRBV5-4 and TRBJ1-1; the D gene is possibly TRBD1 (6 bases). Trimming removed 6 bases from V and 3 bases from J, with 12 bases in between. There are 13 residues in the CDR3. CDR1 SGHNT and CDR2 YYREEE come from the germline V gene (reference sequence). DNA of the CDR3: TGTGCCAGCACCATCAGGGGCTACACTGAAGCTTTCTTT. This encodes CASTIRGYTEAFF.

This clone was recorded a few times. The chain recombines TRBV5-4 with TRBJ2-1; TRBD2 aligns across 11 bases. The trim removed 1 base at V and 3 bases at J, leaving 0 bases unmatched. There are 15 residues in the CDR3. The germline V gene has CDR1 SGHNT and CDR2 YYREEE (reference sequence). The CDR3 DNA reads as TGTGCCAGCAGCTTGACTAGCGGGAGCTACAATGAGCAGTTCTTC. This sequence encodes CASSLTSGSYNEQFF.

V is TRBV5-1 and J is TRBJ2-7; D unclear. The germline gives CDR1 SGHRS, CDR2 YFSETQ. V lost 3 bases and J lost 4, with 8 bases in between. The CDR3 runs to 12 residues. DNA for the CDR3: TGCGCCAGCAGCTCCCAGATTTACGAGCAGTACGTC. Protein sequence: CASSSQIYEQYV.

J is TRBJ2-5 and V is TRBV4-1, with D uncertain. The germline V and J ends were trimmed by 1 base and 4 bases, with 13 bases remaining between them. The CDR3 is 15 amino acids. Germline lookup yields CDR1 MGHRA and CDR2 YSYEKL. Here the CDR3 DNA reads TGCGCCAGCAGCCAAGGACGGGTAGTGGGAGAGACCCAGTACTTC. Amino acid sequence: CASSQGRVVGETQYF.

The genes are TRBV7-2 and TRBJ2-4; 10 nucleotides agree with TRBD2. Germline-derived CDR1 and CDR2 are SGHTA and FQGNSA. V lost 1 base to trimming and J lost 0 bases; unmatched junction nucleotides: 9. The CDR3 has 19 amino acids. The CDR3 here is CASSLVGAGGPLAKNIQYF. The CDR3 bases are TGTGCCAGCAGCTTAGTTGGAGCGGGAGGGCCGCTAGCCAAAAACATTCAGTACTTC.

The chain carries TRBV30 and TRBJ2-5; no clear D. Per the germline V gene, CDR1 is GTSNPN and CDR2 is SVGIG (reference sequence). The CDR3 sequence is 10 residues long. Between the trimmed V and J ends, which lost 3 bases and 5 bases, there was a span of 4 bases. The CDR3 here is CAWRRETQYF. The CDR3, as DNA: TGTGCCTGGAGGCGGGAGACCCAGTACTTC.

The chain joins TRBV6-6 to TRBJ2-2, with D possibly matching TRBD2 (5 bases). CDR3 length: 14 amino acids. Germline V gene lookup returns CDR1 MNHNY and CDR2 SVGAGI (reference sequence). The germline V and J ends were trimmed by 0 bases and 4 bases, with 6 bases remaining between them. This CDR3 reads CASSYSAGTGELFF. CDR3 DNA: TGTGCCAGCAGTTACTCTGCGGGCACCGGGGAGCTGTTTTTT.

This clone was recorded once. The chain combines TRBV7-9 with TRBJ1-1; D may be TRBD1 (5 bases). Per germline, CDR1 SEHNR and CDR2 FQNEAQ (reference sequence). V was shortened by 2 bases and J by 5 bases, with 12 bases between the two germline ends. This CDR3 region has 14 residues. CDR3 sequence: CASSLMGGETEAFF. In DNA, the CDR3 is TGTGCCAGCAGCTTAATGGGGGGAGAGACTGAAGCTTTCTTT. Complete variable domain (other parts from reference TRBV7-9 and TRBJ1-1): DTGVSQNPRHKITKRGQNVTFRCDPISEHNRLYWYRQTLGQGPEFLTYFQNEAQLEKSRLLSDRFSAERPKGSFSTLEIQRTEQGDSAMYLCASSLMGGETEAFFGQGTRLTVV.

This clone came up a few times. This chain uses TRBV7-2 with TRBJ2-4; D uncertain. CDR3 size: 14 residues. Germline V gene sequence: CDR1 SGHTA, CDR2 FQGNSA. V lost 7 bases to trimming and J lost 3 bases, with 13 bases between them. The CDR3 DNA follows: TGTGCCAGCACCGGCGGAGCTCTCAAAAACATTCAGTACTTC. The encoded protein is CASTGGALKNIQYF.

This clone was counted only a few times. The V gene is TRBV30, the J gene TRBJ1-5; the D is unclear. Trimming removed 0 bases from V and 2 bases from J, with 17 bases in between. The CDR3 runs 17 residues. Germline lookup yields CDR1 GTSNPN and CDR2 SVGIG (reference sequence). DNA of the CDR3: TGTGCCTGGAGTGTACGGCCCCTAACAAGGGGCAATCAGCCCCAGCATTTT. Its translation: CAWSVRPLTRGNQPQHF.

This rearrangement joins TRBV15 to TRBJ2-5, with 10 bases matching TRBD2. Germline assignment: CDR1 LNHNV and CDR2 YYDKDF (reference sequence). This CDR3 comprises 16 residues. After removal of 4 bases from V and 0 bases from J, the junction contained 5 bases not matched to a gene. The DNA for the CDR3 is TGTGCCACCAGCACCGGACTAGCGGCGTACCAAGAGACCCAGTACTTC. Its translation is CATSTGLAAYQETQYF.

J is TRBJ2-7 and V is TRBV7-7; 8 nucleotides agree with TRBD2. The V gene end was trimmed by 11 bases and the J gene end by 3 bases; junction bases not matched to a gene: 12. The germline V gene has CDR1 SSHAT and CDR2 FNYEAQ (reference sequence). The CDR3 runs to 14 residues. The CDR3 DNA is TGTGCCCCCGGGGGGCGGGGGGCCGACTACGAGCAGTACGTC. Its translation: CAPGGRGADYEQYV.

This clone was seen many times. The chain has TRBV29-1 and TRBJ1-1, with 8 bases matching TRBD1. Germline-derived CDR1 and CDR2 are SQVTM and ANQGSEA. The junction had 1 base not matched to a gene; V was cut back by 4 bases and J by 6 bases. The CDR3 loop spans 11 amino acids. The chain's CDR3 is CSVAGGPEAFF. The CDR3 DNA is TGCAGCGTTGCAGGGGGCCCTGAAGCTTTCTTT.

This chain joins TRBV29-1 and TRBJ1-1, with 9 bases aligning to TRBD1. The CDR3 totals 14 residues. V trimming: 5 bases; J trimming: 5 bases; junction bases outside the gene matches: 9. CDR1 is SQVTM, CDR2 ANQGSEA, per germline. In DNA form, the CDR3 reads TGCAGCGTTCAGTTGCGGGACAGGGTTACTGAAGCTTTCTTT. Encoded protein: CSVQLRDRVTEAFF.

This clone has just a few counts. The V and J genes are TRBV6-1 and TRBJ2-3; D remains ambiguous. The V gene's germline CDR1 is MNHNS and CDR2 SASEGT. V lost 4 bases, J lost 2 bases, and 13 bases lay in between. This CDR3 contains 15 residues. The CDR3 DNA is TGTGCCAGCAGTGTGTCCCGGAGAGTCACAGATACGCAGTATTTT. It yields the protein CASSVSRRVTDTQYF.

There are a few counts of this clone. The gene calls are TRBV7-3 and TRBJ2-1; 10 nucleotides align to TRBD2. The V gene's germline CDR1 is SGHTA and CDR2 FQGTGA. V lost 4 bases, J lost 9 bases, and 9 bases stayed unmatched. The CDR3 runs 15 residues. CDR3 sequence: CASSYSGTSVPEQFF. Here the CDR3 DNA reads TGTGCCAGCAGCTACTCCGGGACTAGCGTCCCTGAGCAGTTCTTC.

This clone was counted between two and nine times. This rearrangement joins TRBV10-3 to TRBJ2-1, with TRBD1 as a possible D gene (5 bases). Trimming cost V 11 bases and J 6 bases, with 17 bases left between them. Germline V gene sequence: CDR1 ENHRY, CDR2 SYGVKD. The CDR3 is 13 residues long. CDR3 residues: CASSQVVVNEQFF. The CDR3 DNA is TGTGCCTCATCACAGGTTGTGGTCAATGAGCAGTTCTTC.

The genes are TRBV5-1 and TRBJ2-7, with D hard to call. There are 16 residues in the CDR3. Germline V gene lookup returns CDR1 SGHRS and CDR2 YFSETQ. Trimming shortened V by 0 bases and J by 3 bases, and 16 bases separated the two germline ends. CDR3 nucleotides: TGCGCCAGCAGCTTGGCCGGCCAGCAAGATTACTACGAGCAGTACTTC. The encoded protein is CASSLAGQQDYYEQYF.

This chain connects TRBV11-2 to TRBJ2-1; D is perhaps TRBD2 (6 bases). The CDR3 has 15 residues. V lost 7 bases to trimming and J lost 4 bases, with 17 bases between them. The germline CDR1 and CDR2 sequences are SGHAT and FQNNGV. The CDR3 sequence: CASNLGRSSYNEQFF. CDR3 DNA sequence: TGTGCCAGCAACCTCGGGAGAAGTAGTTACAATGAGCAGTTCTTC. Looking up the rest from reference TRBV11-2 and TRBJ2-1 gives the full variable domain: EAGVAQSPRYKIIEKRQSVAFWCNPISGHATLYWYQQILGQGPKLLIQFQNNGVVDDSQLPKDRFSAERLKGVDSTLKIQPAKLEDSAVYLCASNLGRSSYNEQFFGPGTRLTVL.

This clone has more than one count but fewer than ten. V is TRBV5-4 and J is TRBJ2-5; the D gene is possibly TRBD1 (6 bases). The germline V and J ends were trimmed by 2 bases and 0 bases, with 11 bases remaining between them. The CDR3 totals 15 residues. Germline V gene data show CDR1 as SGHNT and CDR2 as YYREEE (reference sequence). CDR3 in amino acids: CASSFPTGNQETQYF. CDR3 sequence (DNA): TGTGCCAGCAGCTTCCCTACAGGGAACCAAGAGACCCAGTACTTC.